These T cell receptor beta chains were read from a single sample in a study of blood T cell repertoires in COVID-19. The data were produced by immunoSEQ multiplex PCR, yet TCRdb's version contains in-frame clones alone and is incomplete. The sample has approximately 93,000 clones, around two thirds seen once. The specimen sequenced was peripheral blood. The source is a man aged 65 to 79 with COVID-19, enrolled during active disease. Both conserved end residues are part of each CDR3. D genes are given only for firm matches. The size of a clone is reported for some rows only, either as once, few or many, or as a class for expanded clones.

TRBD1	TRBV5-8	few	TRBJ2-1	TGTGCCAGCAGCGTACAGGGGGTCGGGGTCAATGAGCAGTTCTTC	CASSVQGVGVNEQFF
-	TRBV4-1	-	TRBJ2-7	TGCGCCAGCAGCCAAGTTGGCAGGGATCGGTCCTACGAGCAGTACTTC	CASSQVGRDRSYEQYF
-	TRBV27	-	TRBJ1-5	TGTGCCAGCAGTTTAACCAGGGAATATAGCAATCAGCCCCAGCATTTT	CASSLTREYSNQPQHF
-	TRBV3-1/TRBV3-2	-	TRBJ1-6	TGTGCCAGCAGCCAAGGCGGGACGGGGAATTCACCCCTCCACTTT	CASSQGGTGNSPLHF
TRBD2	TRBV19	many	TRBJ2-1	TGTGCCAGTAGTATTGGCGGGAGGAGCCACAATGAGCAGTTCTTC	CASSIGGRSHNEQFF
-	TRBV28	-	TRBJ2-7	TGTGCCAGCAGTCCCATAGGGGGGGAGAGGGGCTACGAGCAGTACTTC	CASSPIGGERGYEQYF
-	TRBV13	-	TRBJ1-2	TGTGCCAGCAGACTTGAACCCCGCCTAACGTTTCCAAAAAACTATGGCTACACCTTC	CASRLEPRLTFPKNYGYTF
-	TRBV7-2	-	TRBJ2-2	TGTGCCAGCGCCGGAACTAGTCTTTACGACACCGGGGAGCTGTTTTTT	CASAGTSLYDTGELFF
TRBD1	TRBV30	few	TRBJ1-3	TGTGCCTGTGCGACAGGGGCTGGAAACACCATATATTTT	CACATGAGNTIYF
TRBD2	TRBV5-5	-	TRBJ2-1	TGTGCCAGCATCCCGGCAGGGACTAGCGCCGGAGAGCAGTTCTTC	CASIPAGTSAGEQFF
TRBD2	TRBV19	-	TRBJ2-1	TGTGCCAGTGAAGTAGCGGGGAGATACAATGAGCAGTTCTTC	CASEVAGRYNEQFF
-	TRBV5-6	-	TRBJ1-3	TGTGCCAGCAGCCCTACCTGGAGCACTGGAAACACCATATATTTT	CASSPTWSTGNTIYF
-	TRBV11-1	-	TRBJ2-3	TGTGCCAGCAGCCTCCAAGCGGATACGCAGTATTTT	CASSLQADTQYF
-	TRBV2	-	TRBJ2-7	TGTGCCAGCAGAACAGGGACCTTTAGGAGGTCCTACGAGCAGTACTTC	CASRTGTFRRSYEQYF
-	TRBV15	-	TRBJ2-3	TGTGCCACCAGCAGAGAGAATTCGGGTAGTTATACGCAGTATTTT	CATSRENSGSYTQYF
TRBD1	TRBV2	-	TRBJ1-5	TGTGCCAGCAGTGTAACCGGGACAGGGAATAGCAATCAGCCCCAGCATTTT	CASSVTGTGNSNQPQHF
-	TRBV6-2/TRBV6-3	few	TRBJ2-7	TGTGCCAGCAGTTCCCTCCGGGATACTACCTACGAGCAGTACTTC	CASSSLRDTTYEQYF
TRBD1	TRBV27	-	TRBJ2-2	TGTGCCAGCAGTACAGGGGACACCGGGGAGCTGTTTTTT	CASSTGDTGELFF
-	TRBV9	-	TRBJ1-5	TGTGCCAGCAGCGCGCGGGTCGGATCGGGGCCCCAGCATTTT	CASSARVGSGPQHF
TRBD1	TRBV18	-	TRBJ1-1	TGTGCCAGCCAGGGGGAATGGAACACTGAAGCTTTCTTT	CASQGEWNTEAFF
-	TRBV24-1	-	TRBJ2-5	TGTGCCACCAGTGACTCCCTCCAAGAGACCCAGTACTTC	CATSDSLQETQYF
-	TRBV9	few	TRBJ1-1	TGTGCCAGCAGCGTCGGTTCAGGGAGGACTGAAGCTTTCTTT	CASSVGSGRTEAFF
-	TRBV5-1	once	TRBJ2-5	TGCGCCAGCAGCTTGGCCTTTGTGACAGGACCCATGTTGACCCAGTACTTC	CASSLAFVTGPMLTQYF
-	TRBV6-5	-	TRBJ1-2	TGTGCCAGCAGGGCCACTGTTGACAGTTACTATGGCTACACCTTC	CASRATVDSYYGYTF
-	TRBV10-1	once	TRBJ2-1	TGCGCCAGCAGTGAGAACAGGGCTGGGGAAGTACACAATGAGCAGTTCTTC	CASSENRAGEVHNEQFF
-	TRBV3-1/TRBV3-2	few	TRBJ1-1	TGTGCCAGCAGCCCCAGCCGGGGGGCGGCGGACACTGAAGCTTTCTTT	CASSPSRGAADTEAFF